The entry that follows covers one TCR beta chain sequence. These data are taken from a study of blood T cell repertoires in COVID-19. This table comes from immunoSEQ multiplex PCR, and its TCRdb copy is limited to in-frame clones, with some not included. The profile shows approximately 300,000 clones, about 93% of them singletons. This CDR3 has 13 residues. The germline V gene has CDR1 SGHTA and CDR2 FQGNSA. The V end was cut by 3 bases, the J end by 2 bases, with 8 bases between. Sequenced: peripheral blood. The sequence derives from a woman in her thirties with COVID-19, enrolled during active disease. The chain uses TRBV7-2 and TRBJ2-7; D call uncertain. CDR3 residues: CASSFSAPYEQYF. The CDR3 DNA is TGTGCCAGCAGCTTTAGTGCACCCTACGAGCAGTACTTC.